The clone carrying this T cell receptor beta chain counts as medium-sized. The source of the sample is a study of metastatic and nonmetastatic thyroid tumors. Background on the study: Samples came from malignant and benign thyroid patients, and repertoires were compared across blood and tumor or nodule tissue.

Original processing methods: Researchers built a distant-metastasis classifier for papillary thyroid cancer that drew on CDR3 differences across clinicopathological groups. TCRdb re-clonotyped the PCR reads via MiXCR. TCRdb, not the original authors, processed these V and J calls. Among some 41,000 clones listed, about 3.2% were seen once. Until they underwent thyroid surgery, no patient had received any treatment. The CDR3 has 15 amino acids. Germline CDR1 reads SGDLS; CDR2 reads YYNGEE. V lost 3 bases and J lost 0, with 10 bases in between. The sequencing input was blood. V and J are TRBV9 and TRBJ1-3, with D uncertain. This clonotype was sampled from a female donor with papillary thyroid cancer or a benign thyroid nodule (not recorded which). Some clones in this sample may be carry-over from other donors' samples. CDR3 in amino acids: CASSGRGVSGNTIYF. The CDR3, as DNA: TGTGCCAGCAGCGGCCGAGGAGTCTCTGGAAACACCATATATTTT.